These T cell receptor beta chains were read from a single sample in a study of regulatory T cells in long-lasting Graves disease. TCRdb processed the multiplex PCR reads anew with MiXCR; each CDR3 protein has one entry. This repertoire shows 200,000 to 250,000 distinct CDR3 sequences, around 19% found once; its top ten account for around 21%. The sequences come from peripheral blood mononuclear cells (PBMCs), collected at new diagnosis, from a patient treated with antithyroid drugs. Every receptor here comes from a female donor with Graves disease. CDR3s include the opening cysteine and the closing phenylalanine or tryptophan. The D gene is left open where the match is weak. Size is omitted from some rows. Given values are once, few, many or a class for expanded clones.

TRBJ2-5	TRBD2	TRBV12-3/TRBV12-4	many	TGTGCCAGCAGTCCTAGCGGGAGGGCCGGAGAGACCCAGTACTTC	CASSPSGRAGETQYF
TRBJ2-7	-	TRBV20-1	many	TGCAGTGCAAACGGACTTTTCGATTCCTACGAGCAGTACTTC	CSANGLFDSYEQYF
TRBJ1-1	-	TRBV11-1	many	TGTGCCAGCAGACAGAAGGGACCCCGGAGGAAGGGGAACACTGAAGCTTTCTTT	CASRQKGPRRKGNTEAFF
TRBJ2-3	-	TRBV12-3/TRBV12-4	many	TGTGCCAGCAGTTTCTGGGACACCTCTAGCACAGATACGCAGTATTTT	CASSFWDTSSTDTQYF
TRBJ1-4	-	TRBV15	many	TGTGCCACCAGCAGAGACAGGGCGGCTAATGAAAAACTGTTTTTT	CATSRDRAANEKLFF
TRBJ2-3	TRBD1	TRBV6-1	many	TGTGCCAGCAGTAACAGGGGTGGAGTCGGGGATACGCAGTATTTT	CASSNRGGVGDTQYF
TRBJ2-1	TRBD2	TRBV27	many	TGTGCCAGCAGTTCGGGACTAGCGGGAGTCCATGAGCAGTTCTTC	CASSSGLAGVHEQFF
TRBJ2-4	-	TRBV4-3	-	TGCGCCAGCAGCCAAGGTGTCGCTCTGGGCAAAAACATTCAGTACTTC	CASSQGVALGKNIQYF
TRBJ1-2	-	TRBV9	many	TGTGCCAGCAGCGGCCAGGGTTACTATGGCTACACCTTC	CASSGQGYYGYTF
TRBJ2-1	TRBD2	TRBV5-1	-	TGTGCCAGCAGCGAAGCGGGCGGGGGGTCCTACAATGAGCAGTTCTTC	CASSEAGGGSYNEQFF
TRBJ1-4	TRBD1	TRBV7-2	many	TGTGCCAGCAGCTTAGACGGGACAGGGGGAAAACTGTTTTTT	CASSLDGTGGKLFF
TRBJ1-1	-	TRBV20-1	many	TGCAGTGCTAGAGGCGGAAACACTGAAGCTTTCTTT	CSARGGNTEAFF
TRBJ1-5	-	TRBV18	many	TGTGCCAGCTCACCACGGCCGGGTTACAATCAGCCCCAGCATTTT	CASSPRPGYNQPQHF
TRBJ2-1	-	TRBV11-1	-	TGTGCCAGCAGCACTTCCAAGCGGGCGCGCTCAAATGAGCAGTTCTTC	CASSTSKRARSNEQFF
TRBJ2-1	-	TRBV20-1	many	TGCAGTGCCAGGCGGGCAAGCTCCTACAATGAGCAGTTCTTC	CSARRASSYNEQFF
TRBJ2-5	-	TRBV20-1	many	TGCAGTGCCAGAGACCTGACTGTCACTCAAGAGACCCAGTACTTC	CSARDLTVTQETQYF
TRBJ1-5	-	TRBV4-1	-	TGCGCCAGCAGCCTTTCAGGGTTGAACAATCAGCCCCAGCATTTT	CASSLSGLNNQPQHF
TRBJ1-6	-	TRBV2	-	TGTGCCAGCGGCCGATCCAATTCACCCCTCCACTTT	CASGRSNSPLHF
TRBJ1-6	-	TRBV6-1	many	TGTGCCAGCAGTGAAGCACGCAATTCACCCCTCCACTTT	CASSEARNSPLHF
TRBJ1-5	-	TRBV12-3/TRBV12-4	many	TGTGCCAGCAGTATACGACTTCAGCCCCAGCATTTT	CASSIRLQPQHF
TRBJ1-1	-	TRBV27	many	TGTGCCAGCAGTCTGGGGAGTGAAGCTTTCTTT	CASSLGSEAFF
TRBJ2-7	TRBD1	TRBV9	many	TGTGCCAGCAGCGCTTCGGGGGACAGGGGCGTAGAGCAGTACTTC	CASSASGDRGVEQYF
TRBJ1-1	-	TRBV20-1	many	TGCAGTGCTCCACAGGGTATGAACACTGAAGCTTTCTTT	CSAPQGMNTEAFF
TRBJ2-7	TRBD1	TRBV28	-	TGTGCCAGCACTATCGGGACAGGGGCCTACGAGCAGTACTTC	CASTIGTGAYEQYF
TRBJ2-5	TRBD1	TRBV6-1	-	TGTGCCAGCCAATCGTCGACAGGGGATTCCCAAGAGACCCAGTACTTC	CASQSSTGDSQETQYF
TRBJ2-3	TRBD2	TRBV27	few	TGTGCCAGCAGATATAGCGGGCCCCTACTCACGGGTACGCAGTATTTT	CASRYSGPLLTGTQYF
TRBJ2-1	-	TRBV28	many	TGTGCCAGCACCAACGACAGGACGAGCTACAATGAGCAGTTCTTC	CASTNDRTSYNEQFF
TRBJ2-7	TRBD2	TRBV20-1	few	TGCAGTGCTAGTCGGACTAGCGGGAGGGCCGGGTACGAGCAGTACTTC	CSASRTSGRAGYEQYF
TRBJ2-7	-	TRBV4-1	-	TGCGCCAGCAGCCAAACTCCGGGACTCGCCTCCTACGAGCAGTACTTC	CASSQTPGLASYEQYF
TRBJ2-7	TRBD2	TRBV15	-	TGTGCCACCAGCAGCGTAGAGGGGACTAGCGGGAGGGCCGGGTACGAGGAGTACTTC	CATSSVEGTSGRAGYEEYF
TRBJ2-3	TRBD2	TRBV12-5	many	TGTGCTAGTGGTTTGGCCCGGGGGAGGGGCCCTTATACGCAGTATTTT	CASGLARGRGPYTQYF
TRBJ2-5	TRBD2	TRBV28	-	TGTGCCAGCGGAGAGCTAGCGGGAGAAGAGACCCAGTACTTC	CASGELAGEETQYF
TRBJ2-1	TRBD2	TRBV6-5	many	TGTGCCAGCAGTTACGGCGGGAGGGCCGGGAATGAGCAGTTCTTC	CASSYGGRAGNEQFF
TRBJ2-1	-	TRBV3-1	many	TGTGCCAGCAGCCAAGATTCGATATCGGGACCCCACAATGAGCAGTTCTTC	CASSQDSISGPHNEQFF
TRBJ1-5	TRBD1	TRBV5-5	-	TGCGCCAGCAGCTTGGATTACAGGGGCGATCAGCCCCAGCATTTT	CASSLDYRGDQPQHF
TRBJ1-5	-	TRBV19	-	TGTGCCAGTAGTCCCCTACAGGGTCGAAATCAGCCCCAGCATTTT	CASSPLQGRNQPQHF
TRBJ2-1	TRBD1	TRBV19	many	TGTGCCAGTAGTATCAGGGGGCCGAATGAGCAGTTCTTC	CASSIRGPNEQFF
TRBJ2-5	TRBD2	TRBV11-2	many	TGTGCCAGCAGGGGGACTAGCGGGACCCAAGAGACCCAGTACTTC	CASRGTSGTQETQYF
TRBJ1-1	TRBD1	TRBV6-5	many	TGTGCCAGCAGTTACAATCCGACAGGGCAGGGCGGGAACACTGAAGCTTTCTTT	CASSYNPTGQGGNTEAFF
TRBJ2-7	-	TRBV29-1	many	TGCAGCGTTGAGAGCGGGCAGGGAAACTCCTACGAGCAGTACTTC	CSVESGQGNSYEQYF
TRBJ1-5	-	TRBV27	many	TGTGCCAGCAGTTTGAGGCTAAATCAGCCCCAGCATTTT	CASSLRLNQPQHF
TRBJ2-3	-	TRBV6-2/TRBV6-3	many	TGTGCCAGCAGTTGGCCAAACTTGGATACGCAGTATTTT	CASSWPNLDTQYF